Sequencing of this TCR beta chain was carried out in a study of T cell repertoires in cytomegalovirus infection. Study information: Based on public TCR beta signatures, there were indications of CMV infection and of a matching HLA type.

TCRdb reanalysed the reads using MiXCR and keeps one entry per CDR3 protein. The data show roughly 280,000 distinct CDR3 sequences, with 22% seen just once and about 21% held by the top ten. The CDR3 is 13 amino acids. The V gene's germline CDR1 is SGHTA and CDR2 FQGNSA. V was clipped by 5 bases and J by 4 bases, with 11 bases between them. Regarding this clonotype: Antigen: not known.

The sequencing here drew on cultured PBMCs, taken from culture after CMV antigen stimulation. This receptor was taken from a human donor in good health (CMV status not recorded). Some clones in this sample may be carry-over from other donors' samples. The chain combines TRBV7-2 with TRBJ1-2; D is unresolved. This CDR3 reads CASSIAQSYGYTF. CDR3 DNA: TGTGCCAGCAGCATCGCACAGAGCTATGGCTACACCTTC.